A selection of T cell receptor beta chains follows, all from one sample in a study of T cells in localized non-small cell lung cancer. Libraries were prepared by immunoSEQ multiplex PCR; TCRdb keeps only in-frame clonotypes and omits some of them. The data contain 2,700 or so clones, 24% of them singletons. This specimen consisted of lung tumor tissue, obtained before any cancer treatment. The receptors come from a woman aged 40 to 75 with stage I lung adenocarcinoma. Both conserved end residues are part of each CDR3. The D gene is left open where the match is weak. Some rows mark clone size as missing; the rest say once, few, many or name a class of expanded clone.

TRBD1 TRBJ1-6 - TRBV6-8 CASTGQTNSPLHF TGTGCCAGTACGGGACAGACTAATTCACCCCTCCACTTT
- TRBJ1-3 - TRBV18 CASSPPSADSGNTIYF TGTGCCAGCTCACCACCGAGTGCGGACTCTGGAAACACCATATATTTT
- TRBJ2-1 few TRBV11-3 CASSLNTGSYNEQFF TGTGCCAGCAGCCTTAACACCGGCTCCTACAATGAGCAGTTCTTC
TRBD1 TRBJ1-1 medium-sized TRBV11-3 CASSSRDRVTEAFF TGTGCCAGCAGCTCCCGGGACAGGGTCACTGAAGCTTTCTTT
- TRBJ1-4 few TRBV9 CASTPGGKWSEKLFF TGTGCCAGCACCCCTGGGGGAAAGTGGAGTGAAAAACTGTTTTTT
- TRBJ1-4 - TRBV30 CAWSRSPGEKLFF TGTGCCTGGAGTCGATCACCGGGTGAAAAACTGTTTTTT
- TRBJ1-4 medium-sized TRBV9 CASSWRGAGEKLFF TGTGCCAGCAGCTGGCGGGGGGCCGGTGAAAAACTGTTTTTT
- TRBJ2-1 - TRBV29-1 CSFVLTSYNEQFF TGCAGCTTTGTCTTAACCTCCTACAATGAGCAGTTCTTC
- TRBJ1-2 few TRBV28 CASSRLQDYGYTF TGTGCCAGCTCACGACTACAGGACTATGGCTACACCTTC
TRBD1 TRBJ1-5 - TRBV18 CASSPGQGSNQPQHF TGTGCCAGCTCACCAGGACAGGGGAGCAATCAGCCCCAGCATTTT
- TRBJ2-1 - TRBV28 CATNYLRDSEQFF TGTGCCACCAACTACCTCAGGGATTCTGAGCAGTTCTTC
TRBD1 TRBJ1-4 few TRBV30 CAWSEEGGRNEKLFF TGTGCCTGGAGTGAGGAAGGGGGCCGTAATGAAAAACTGTTTTTT
TRBD1 TRBJ2-7 medium-sized TRBV11-3 CASSLTGGMYEQYF TGTGCCAGCAGCTTGACAGGGGGAATGTACGAGCAGTACTTC
- TRBJ2-3 - TRBV18 CASSPPAASDTQYF TGTGCCAGCTCACCACCGGCAGCCTCAGATACGCAGTATTTT
- TRBJ1-2 few TRBV28 CASTPGGRGGYTF TGTGCCAGCACCCCGGGGGGACGAGGTGGCTACACCTTC
- TRBJ2-7 - TRBV28 CASLAEQSYEQYF TGTGCCAGTTTAGCGGAACAATCCTACGAGCAGTACTTC
- TRBJ2-7 - TRBV19 CASSIGGASPYEQYF TGTGCCAGTAGTATAGGGGGGGCCTCTCCTTACGAGCAGTACTTC
- TRBJ2-4 - TRBV9 CASSLPGAVEAKNIQYF TGTGCCAGCAGCCTCCCCGGGGCGGTGGAAGCCAAAAACATTCAGTACTTC
- TRBJ1-2 few TRBV19 CASSIILQYYGYTF TGTGCCAGTAGTATTATTCTACAGTACTATGGCTACACCTTC
- TRBJ1-1 few TRBV6-8 CAISAGATNTEAFF TGTGCCATCAGTGCGGGGGCCACGAACACTGAAGCTTTCTTT
TRBD1 TRBJ2-7 - TRBV28 CASSSGTGRDEQYF TGTGCCAGCAGTTCCGGGACAGGTCGAGACGAGCAGTACTTC
- TRBJ1-2 - TRBV29-1 CSVFTGDRIYGYTF TGCAGCGTTTTCACAGGCGATCGGATATATGGCTACACCTTC
TRBD2 TRBJ2-4 - TRBV6-1 CASSEASGGNIQYF TGTGCCAGCAGTGAAGCTAGCGGGGGAAACATTCAGTACTTC
- TRBJ2-1 medium-sized TRBV6-8 CASSEVSSYNEQFF TGTGCCAGCAGTGAGGTTAGCTCCTACAATGAGCAGTTCTTC
TRBD2 TRBJ2-1 - TRBV28 CASRPPGLAVYNEQFF TGTGCCAGCAGGCCACCGGGACTAGCGGTCTACAATGAGCAGTTCTTC
- TRBJ2-3 - TRBV10-2 CASSESKAGTDTQYF TGCGCCAGCAGTGAGTCAAAGGCAGGGACAGATACGCAGTATTTT
TRBD2 TRBJ2-7 - TRBV30 CAWIGPGGYEQYF TGTGCCTGGATAGGACCCGGGGGGTACGAGCAGTACTTC
- TRBJ2-2 few TRBV6-8 CASKGVPLNTGELFF TGTGCCAGCAAAGGCGTACCATTGAACACCGGGGAGCTGTTTTTT
- TRBJ2-1 - TRBV6-8 CASTSLANEQFF TGTGCCAGCACCTCACTAGCAAATGAGCAGTTCTTC
TRBD2 TRBJ2-7 - TRBV6-8 CASSGWAGGYEQYF TGTGCCAGCAGTGGGTGGGCGGGAGGCTACGAGCAGTACTTC
TRBD1 TRBJ1-2 - TRBV5-1 CASSREGQSYGYTF TGCGCCAGCAGCAGAGAGGGACAGAGCTATGGCTACACCTTC
- TRBJ2-2 few TRBV6-8 CASSVGIETGELFF TGTGCCAGCAGTGTCGGGATTGAGACCGGGGAGCTGTTTTTT
TRBD1 TRBJ1-5 - TRBV19 CASSIRGTGGFNQPQHF TGTGCCAGTAGTATCAGGGGGACAGGGGGCTTCAATCAGCCCCAGCATTTT
TRBD1 TRBJ2-5 - TRBV28 CASRLTDREETQYF TGTGCCAGCAGACTAACGGACAGGGAAGAGACCCAGTACTTC
TRBD2 TRBJ2-7 - TRBV5-1 CASSLGAGRITYEQYF TGCGCCAGCAGCTTGGGAGCGGGACGGATTACCTACGAGCAGTACTTC
- TRBJ1-1 - TRBV5-1 CASSLEMYRSNTEAFF TGCGCCAGCAGCTTGGAGATGTACAGATCGAACACTGAAGCTTTCTTT
TRBD1 TRBJ2-3 - TRBV16 CASSQGQRNTDTQYF TGTGCCAGCAGCCAGGGACAGCGAAACACAGATACGCAGTATTTT
- TRBJ1-5 - TRBV4-1 CASSQEWGNQPQHF TGCGCCAGCAGCCAAGAGTGGGGGAATCAGCCCCAGCATTTT
- TRBJ2-3 few TRBV11-3 CASSLKGGRTDTQYF TGTGCCAGCAGCTTGAAAGGGGGGCGCACAGATACGCAGTATTTT
TRBD1 TRBJ1-1 few TRBV6-8 CASQRTGNAEAFF TGTGCCAGCCAGAGGACAGGGAACGCTGAAGCTTTCTTT
- TRBJ1-1 - TRBV11-3 CASSSTSGSEGAFF TGTGCCAGCAGCTCAACCTCTGGGTCGGAAGGAGCTTTCTTT
- TRBJ1-3 once TRBV14 CASSRSLGGNTIYF TGTGCCAGCAGCCGGAGTTTGGGGGGAAACACCATATATTTT
- TRBJ1-4 medium-sized TRBV11-3 CASSLEAIRNEKLFF TGTGCCAGCAGCTTGGAGGCGATCAGGAATGAAAAACTGTTTTTT
- TRBJ1-1 - TRBV5-1 CASSSREYGRRPEAFF TGCGCCAGCAGCTCCCGGGAATATGGGAGGCGGCCTGAAGCTTTCTTT
- TRBJ2-6 - TRBV19 CASSIPTGSGANVLTF TGTGCCAGTAGTATCCCGACAGGCAGCGGGGCCAACGTCCTGACTTTC
- TRBJ1-1 - TRBV28 CASKELERMNTEAFF TGTGCCAGCAAGGAGCTTGAGAGAATGAACACTGAAGCTTTCTTT
TRBD1 TRBJ2-1 - TRBV11-3 CASSRQGTLYEQFF TGTGCCAGCAGCCGACAGGGAACCCTCTACGAGCAGTTCTTC
- TRBJ2-3 few TRBV11-3 CASRMPPGLADGADTQYF TGTGCCAGCAGGATGCCACCGGGACTCGCAGACGGTGCAGATACGCAGTATTTT
- TRBJ1-2 few TRBV15 CATSRRGVEDPYGYTF TGTGCCACCAGCAGGAGGGGGGTGGAGGACCCCTATGGCTACACCTTC
- TRBJ1-1 - TRBV19 CAVASQVGSTEAFF TGTGCCGTAGCGAGTCAGGTCGGGAGCACTGAAGCTTTCTTT
TRBD1 TRBJ2-7 - TRBV5-1 CASRPGTGGVEQYF TGCGCCAGCAGGCCCGGGACAGGGGGAGTAGAGCAGTACTTC
- TRBJ1-1 few TRBV19 CASSGQVNTEAFF TGTGCCAGTAGCGGGCAGGTGAACACTGAAGCTTTCTTT
- TRBJ1-2 - TRBV29-1 CSVNLADYGYTF TGCAGCGTCAACCTGGCCGACTATGGCTACACCTTC
TRBD1 TRBJ2-4 - TRBV19 CATKQGQGVNIQYF TGTGCCACCAAGCAAGGTCAGGGGGTAAACATTCAGTACTTC